The clone carrying this T cell receptor beta chain is deemed large. The record originates from a study of T cells in localized non-small cell lung cancer. V was cut by 4 bases and J by 1 base, with 7 bases left in between. The CDR3 spans 13 residues. Germline V gene lookup returns CDR1 SGHTA and CDR2 FQGNSA. Sequencing was performed with immunoSEQ multiplex PCR; in TCRdb, only in-frame clones are kept and a portion is missing. The data show about 2,600 clones, around 26% seen once. V usage is TRBV7-2 and J usage is TRBJ1-1; no firm D call. This specimen consisted of lung tumor tissue, obtained before any cancer treatment. This clonotype originated in a male donor aged 60 or older with stage II squamous cell lung carcinoma. The CDR3 reads CASSSKRNTEAFF. Here the CDR3 DNA reads TGTGCCAGCAGCTCGAAGAGGAACACTGAAGCTTTCTTT.